Shown below are 32 T cell receptor beta chains from a single sample sequenced in a study of blood T cell repertoires in COVID-19. The repertoire was sequenced with immunoSEQ multiplex PCR; TCRdb's copy has only in-frame clones and lacks some. The sample gives 130,000 to 150,000 clones, around 79% of which show up once; about 5% is in the top ten. The sequencing sample was made of peripheral blood. The receptors were sampled from a woman aged 70-85 years with COVID-19, enrolled during active disease.

This chain uses TRBV4-3 with TRBJ1-6; 9 nucleotides match TRBD1. The ends lost 4 bases at V and 13 bases at J; junction bases unmatched: 5. The CDR3 is 13 residues long. Germline V CDR1 and CDR2: LGHNA, YSLEER. CDR3 in amino acids: CASSPGQGLPLHF. The CDR3 DNA reads TGCGCCAGCAGCCCGGGACAGGGACTTCCCCTCCACTTT.

The chain couples TRBV19 to TRBJ1-1; 8 positions agree with TRBD1. This CDR3 comprises 15 residues. The junction had 8 bases not matched to a gene; V was cut back by 4 bases and J by 4 bases. Germline loops: CDR1 LNHDA, CDR2 SQIVND (reference sequence). The CDR3 reads CASSTPQGGSTEAFF. Written as DNA, the CDR3 is TGTGCCAGTAGTACCCCACAGGGGGGGAGCACTGAAGCTTTCTTT.

This chain joins TRBV14 and TRBJ1-1; the match to TRBD1 covers 11 bases. J was trimmed by 5 bases and V by 3 bases; bases with no gene match: 8. The CDR3 covers 16 residues. From germline, CDR1 is SGHDN and CDR2 FVKESK. The CDR3, as DNA: TGTGCCAGCAGCCAGCGCGGACAGGGGGCTAAAACTGAAGCTTTCTTT. Its translation is CASSQRGQGAKTEAFF.

The rearrangement uses TRBV5-5 and TRBJ1-5, with 7 bases lining up with TRBD1. CDR1 SGHKS and CDR2 YYEKEE come from the germline V gene (reference sequence). The CDR3 runs 14 residues. The V gene end was trimmed by 3 bases and the J gene end by 1 base; junction bases not matched to a gene: 1. This chain's CDR3 is CASSWGQSNQPQHF. CDR3 nucleotide sequence: TGTGCCAGCAGCTGGGGACAGAGCAATCAGCCCCAGCATTTT.

The chain has TRBV2 and TRBJ2-7, with D possibly TRBD1 on 6 matching bases. CDR3 length equals 14 residues. Per the germline V gene, CDR1 is SNHLY and CDR2 is FYNNEI. The V and J ends lost 1 base and 6 bases respectively, with 13 bases between them. The CDR3 reads CASSEDRVVGEQYF. The DNA for the CDR3 is TGTGCCAGCAGTGAAGACAGGGTTGTTGGCGAGCAGTACTTC.

J is TRBJ2-3 and V is TRBV6-5, with TRBD1 matching 8 bases. The CDR3 is made up of 15 amino acids. Germline CDR1 is MNHEY and CDR2 is SVGAGI. Trimming took 6 bases from V and 1 from J; bases not matched to a gene: 6. The CDR3 DNA reads TGTGCCAGCAGGGAGACAGGGGCTGGCACAGATACGCAGTATTTT. It specifies CASRETGAGTDTQYF.

This chain links TRBV3-1 (or the pseudogene TRBV3-2) with TRBJ1-2; 9 bases fit TRBD1. The V gene end was trimmed by 4 bases and the J gene end by 7 bases; junction bases not matched to a gene: 13. CDR3 length: 16 amino acids. Germline CDR1 LGHDT, CDR2 YNNKEL (reference sequence). CDR3 DNA sequence: TGTGCCAGCAGCCTCGGGACAGGGTCGGTACAATTTGGCTACACCTTC. Translating it yields CASSLGTGSVQFGYTF.

This chain links TRBV5-1 with TRBJ1-4, with 9 bases that match TRBD1. J was trimmed by 5 bases and V by 5 bases; bases with no gene match: 1. The V gene's germline CDR1 is SGHRS and CDR2 YFSETQ. CDR3 length equals 13 residues. The CDR3 loop is CASRGTGNEKLFF. CDR3 bases: TGCGCCAGCAGGGGGACAGGGAATGAAAAACTGTTTTTT.

This chain joins TRBV28 and TRBJ1-5, with 7 bases identical to TRBD1. This CDR3 spans 12 amino acids. V was clipped by 8 bases and J by 4 bases; unmatched bases: 2. Germline loops: CDR1 MDHEN, CDR2 SYDVKM. The CDR3 sequence is CASEGANQPQHF. In nucleotides, the CDR3 is TGTGCCAGCGAGGGGGCGAATCAGCCCCAGCATTTT.

The V call is TRBV29-1, the J call TRBJ1-2, with TRBD1 matching 7 bases. V lost 4 bases to trimming and J lost 5 bases; unmatched junction nucleotides: 1. CDR3 length: 11 residues. Per the germline V gene, CDR1 is SQVTM and CDR2 is ANQGSEA. CDR3 protein: CSVGGQYGYTF. DNA for the CDR3: TGCAGCGTTGGGGGACAGTATGGCTACACCTTC.

The J gene is TRBJ1-1, the V gene TRBV4-2; 9 bases fit TRBD1. Unmatched junction bases numbered 10, after V lost 0 bases and J lost 2 bases. The CDR3 consists of 18 residues. From germline, CDR1 is LGHNA and CDR2 YNFKEQ. The CDR3: CASSQEKGGTGPNTEAFF. The DNA for the CDR3 is TGTGCCAGCAGCCAAGAAAAAGGGGGGACAGGGCCCAACACTGAAGCTTTCTTT.

The V call is TRBV5-1, the J call TRBJ2-2; D perhaps matches TRBD2 (5 bases). From germline, CDR1 is SGHRS and CDR2 YFSETQ. V lost 2 bases to trimming and J lost 3 bases, with 11 bases between them. CDR3 length equals 15 residues. Here the CDR3 reads CASSLQGRDTGELFF. In nucleotides, the CDR3 is TGCGCCAGCAGCTTACAAGGGCGGGACACCGGGGAGCTGTTTTTT.

The chain combines TRBV3-1 (or the pseudogene TRBV3-2) with TRBJ1-2; TRBD1 agrees at 11 bases. CDR1 LGHDT and CDR2 YNNKEL come from the germline V gene (reference sequence). The V gene end was trimmed by 3 bases and the J gene end by 3 bases; junction bases not matched to a gene: 3. The length of the CDR3 is 15 residues. The CDR3 reads CASSHGTGGYYGYTF. CDR3 coding DNA: TGTGCCAGCAGCCACGGGACAGGGGGGTACTATGGCTACACCTTC.

The CDR3 loop is CASSQIWTQMNTEAFF. The DNA for the CDR3 is TGTGCCAGCAGCCAGATATGGACACAAATGAACACTGAAGCTTTCTTT. This chain uses TRBV5-6 with TRBJ1-1; TRBD1 might be the D (5 bases). This CDR3 region has 16 residues. Germline V lookup: CDR1 SGHDT, CDR2 YYEEEE. Between the trimmed V and J ends, which lost 4 bases and 0 bases, there was a span of 16 bases.

The CDR3 here is CASSSPYRSGGGYTF. The CDR3 DNA follows: TGTGCCAGCAGCTCCCCCTATCGGTCGGGGGGGGGCTACACCTTC. The chain has TRBV3-1 (or the pseudogene TRBV3-2) and TRBJ1-2; maybe TRBD1 (5 bases). The CDR3 has 15 amino acids. CDR1 is LGHDT, CDR2 YNNKEL, per germline (reference sequence). V was pared by 5 bases and J by 8 bases, with 21 bases between.

The chain links TRBV29-1 to TRBJ1-1, with TRBD1 as a possible D gene (5 bases). This CDR3 comprises 14 residues. Between the trimmed V and J ends, which lost 7 bases and 2 bases, there was a span of 17 bases. The V gene's germline CDR1 is SQVTM and CDR2 ANQGSEA. The CDR3 sequence: CSGEFQGINTEAFF. In nucleotides, the CDR3 is TGCAGCGGGGAATTTCAGGGTATTAACACTGAAGCTTTCTTT. Variable domain in full (rest from reference TRBV29-1 and TRBJ1-1): SAVISQKPSRDICQRGTSLTIQCQVDSQVTMMFWYRQQPGQSLTLIATANQGSEATYESGFVIDKFPISRPNLTFSTLTVSNMSPEDSSIYLCSGEFQGINTEAFFGQGTRLTVV.

The J gene is TRBJ1-1, the V gene TRBV5-4; no firm D call. CDR1 and CDR2 (germline): SGHNT, YYREEE (reference sequence). The CDR3 sequence is 14 residues long. Deletions cut 0 bases from V and 4 bases from J, with 10 bases between. DNA for the CDR3: TGTGCCAGCAGCTTGGGGTCGGGTGGCACTGAAGCTTTCTTT. It codes for CASSLGSGGTEAFF.

This rearrangement joins TRBV6-6 to TRBJ2-1; TRBD2 agrees at 12 bases. CDR3 length equals 18 residues. The junction had 17 bases not matched to a gene; V was cut back by 5 bases and J by 9 bases. CDR1 MNHNY and CDR2 SVGAGI come from the germline V gene (reference sequence). Written as DNA, the CDR3 is TGTGCCAGCAGTCTCACTAGCGGGGGGTCTGGTCGGATGGTTGAGCAGTTCTTC. This encodes CASSLTSGGSGRMVEQFF.

The chain links TRBV4-1 to TRBJ2-1, with D maybe TRBD1 (5 bases). The CDR3 sequence is 16 residues long. V lost 4 bases and J 3 bases, leaving 16 bases between the germline ends. The germline V gene encodes CDR1 MGHRA and CDR2 YSYEKL. The DNA for the CDR3 is TGCGCCAGCAGCCGCCCCCGTCAGGGTCTCTACAATGAGCAGTTCTTC. Protein: CASSRPRQGLYNEQFF.

The chain joins TRBV27 to TRBJ2-3, with TRBD1 matching over 7 bases. The CDR3 covers 16 residues. The germline gives CDR1 MNHEY, CDR2 SMNVEV (reference sequence). With V trimmed by 5 bases and J by 6 bases, 14 bases remained unmatched. The CDR3 bases are TGTGCCAGCAGTACCTACAGGGGCCGAACCGCCGATACGCAGTATTTT. Translated, it gives CASSTYRGRTADTQYF.

This chain links TRBV28 with TRBJ1-2, with 7 bases fitting TRBD1. V shed 5 bases, J shed 2 bases, and the junction held 2 bases outside the gene matches. The CDR3 has 13 residues. Germline V gene sequence: CDR1 MDHEN, CDR2 SYDVKM. In DNA form, the CDR3 reads TGTGCCAGCAGTGCGGACAGGAACTATGGCTACACCTTC. Translated: CASSADRNYGYTF.

On this clone: At the DNA level, this CDR3 is encoded by other sequences in the same sample as well. The CDR3 DNA reads TGTGCCTGGAGTGTATTGTCAGGAAACACCATATATTTT. This sequence encodes CAWSVLSGNTIYF. The rearrangement joins TRBV30 to TRBJ1-3, with D uncertain. The ends were cut back, 0 bases at V and 4 bases at J, with 7 bases in the middle. Germline CDR1 GTSNPN, CDR2 SVGIG (reference sequence). The CDR3 is 13 amino acids.

This clone was counted between two and nine times. The chain couples TRBV24-1 to TRBJ2-5, with D possibly matching TRBD2 (5 bases). Germline CDR1 and CDR2: KGHDR and SFDVKD. The CDR3 spans 14 residues. The V and J ends lost 5 bases and 4 bases respectively, with 13 bases between them. CDR3 region: CATSGETEGETQYF. For the CDR3, the DNA is TGTGCCACCAGTGGGGAAACAGAGGGAGAGACCCAGTACTTC.

The chain employs TRBV6-5 and TRBJ2-3; 8 nucleotides match TRBD2. The CDR3 totals 15 residues. Trimming removed 2 bases from V and 4 bases from J; junction bases left unmatched: 5. Germline CDR1 and CDR2: MNHEY and SVGAGI. The DNA for the CDR3 is TGTGCCAGCAGTTACAGCGCGGGAGGAGCAGATACGCAGTATTTT. It specifies CASSYSAGGADTQYF.

The V gene is TRBV2, the J gene TRBJ1-3; D is ambiguous. Deletions cut 6 bases from V and 1 base from J, with 10 bases between. Germline V gives CDR1 SNHLY, CDR2 FYNNEI. The CDR3 sequence is 14 residues long. This chain's CDR3 is CASSEGLSGNTIYF. CDR3 DNA sequence: TGTGCCAGCAGCGAGGGCCTGTCTGGAAACACCATATATTTT.

The rearrangement links TRBV18 to TRBJ2-1; 11 bases are a match to TRBD2. In germline, CDR1 is KGHSH, CDR2 LQKENI. The CDR3 consists of 17 residues. V shed 3 bases, J shed 7 bases, and the junction held 11 bases outside the gene matches. CDR3 in DNA: TGTGCCAGCTCACCCCGCCTAGCGGGGGGACAAATTAATGAGCAGTTCTTC. Amino acids: CASSPRLAGGQINEQFF.

This clone showed up just a few times. The chain uses TRBV28 and TRBJ1-5; TRBD1 might be the D (6 bases). CDR1 and CDR2 from the germline V gene are MDHEN and SYDVKM. This CDR3 is 14 amino acids long. V dropped 7 bases and J dropped 3 bases, with 13 bases sitting between them. DNA for the CDR3: TGTGCCAGCAACTGGGGGGGCGTCAATCAGCCCCAGCATTTT. Protein sequence: CASNWGGVNQPQHF.

This rearrangement joins TRBV30 to TRBJ2-2; no firm D call. Trimming stripped 3 bases from V and 0 bases from J, with 8 bases between. Germline-derived CDR1 and CDR2 are GTSNPN and SVGIG (reference sequence). The CDR3 spans 14 residues. Here the CDR3 reads CAWRTVPNTGELFF. The DNA for the CDR3 is TGTGCCTGGAGGACTGTCCCGAACACCGGGGAGCTGTTTTTT. The complete variable domain, with remaining parts taken from reference TRBV30 and TRBJ2-2, reads SQTIHQWPATLVQPVGSPLSLECTVEGTSNPNLYWYRQAAGRGLQLLFYSVGIGQISSEVPQNLSASRPQDRQFILSSKKLLLSDSGFYLCAWRTVPNTGELFFGEGSRLTVL.

The chain joins TRBV6-5 to TRBJ2-1; possible D gene TRBD1, 5 bases. This CDR3 has 13 residues. The V end was cut by 7 bases, the J end by 5 bases, with 12 bases between. Germline lookup yields CDR1 MNHEY and CDR2 SVGAGI. The CDR3 coding sequence is TGTGCCAGCACAGGGCCCGTAAACAATGAGCAGTTCTTC. Amino acid sequence: CASTGPVNNEQFF.

The chain has TRBV5-4 and TRBJ2-7; 8 nucleotides align to TRBD1. Per the germline V gene, CDR1 is SGHNT and CDR2 is YYREEE (reference sequence). The V gene end was trimmed by 4 bases and the J gene end by 3 bases; junction bases not matched to a gene: 9. The CDR3 loop spans 15 amino acids. The CDR3 spells CASSLGGQGIYEQYF. The CDR3 DNA reads as TGTGCCAGCAGCCTAGGCGGACAGGGAATCTACGAGCAGTACTTC.

V and J are TRBV14 and TRBJ2-1; 9 nucleotides line up with TRBD1. Per germline, CDR1 SGHDN and CDR2 FVKESK. The CDR3 extends over 14 amino acids. The V and J ends lost 4 bases and 8 bases, in that order; junction bases with no gene match: 6. CDR3 loop: CASSRGTGFDEQFF. CDR3 bases: TGTGCCAGCAGCCGAGGGACAGGGTTCGATGAGCAGTTCTTC.

The gene calls are TRBV9 and TRBJ2-5, with D unresolved. V gave up 1 base and J gave up 3 bases, with 7 bases separating them. Germline V gene lookup returns CDR1 SGDLS and CDR2 YYNGEE. The CDR3 loop spans 13 amino acids. The CDR3 region is CASSVSEEETQYF. In nucleotides, the CDR3 is TGTGCCAGCAGCGTAAGTGAGGAAGAGACCCAGTACTTC.